One and the same sample provided the 25 T cell receptor beta chains below, sequenced in a study of blood T cell repertoires in COVID-19 (dated by TCRdb to between 2020 and 2021). Library preparation was by the immunoSEQ multiplex PCR assay. TCRdb provides this immuneACCESS table in a form limited to in-frame rearrangements. Some clones are lacking; in checked studies, under half of them reflect an unresolved V gene, and why the rest are absent is not known. For this sample the table gives roughly 200,000 clones, of which around 90% were detected only once. More than 1.4% of the sample lies in the top ten. The sequenced material came from peripheral blood. These receptors were taken from a man younger than 35 with active or convalescent COVID-19.

This chain uses TRBV15 with TRBJ2-3; 11 positions agree with TRBD2. Trimming removed 1 base from V and 2 bases from J; junction bases left unmatched: 8. CDR1 and CDR2 (germline): LNHNV, YYDKDF (reference sequence). This CDR3 has 18 amino acids. The CDR3 sequence: CATSRAQLAGAATDTQYF. CDR3 DNA: TGTGCCACCAGCAGAGCTCAACTAGCGGGAGCCGCCACAGATACGCAGTATTTT. Looking up the rest from reference TRBV15 and TRBJ2-3 gives the full variable domain: DAMVIQNPRYQVTQFGKPVTLSCSQTLNHNVMYWYQQKSSQAPKLLFHYYDKDFNNEADTPDNFQSRRPNTSFCFLDIRSPGLGDTAMYLCATSRAQLAGAATDTQYFGPGTRLTVL.

The chain joins TRBV27 to TRBJ2-1; TRBD2 matches 10 bases. CDR3 length equals 15 residues. Germline CDR1 and CDR2: MNHEY and SMNVEV (reference sequence). J lost 6 bases, V lost 3 bases, and 5 bases had no gene match. The DNA of the CDR3 is TGTGCCAGCAGTTTCCTAGCGGGAGTGTTCAATGAGCAGTTCTTC. It specifies CASSFLAGVFNEQFF.

The V call is TRBV3-1 (or the pseudogene TRBV3-2), the J call TRBJ2-5, with 7 positions matching TRBD1. The J segment lost 5 bases and the V segment lost 4 bases, leaving 13 bases of the junction unmatched. The CDR3 length is 16 residues. Germline values: CDR1 LGHDT, CDR2 YNNKEL (reference sequence). CDR3 in amino acids: CASSPSMGQLEETQYF. CDR3 coding DNA: TGTGCCAGCAGCCCGAGCATGGGACAGCTGGAGGAGACCCAGTACTTC.

The rearrangement joins TRBV28 to TRBJ2-3, with TRBD2 matching over 7 bases. CDR1 is MDHEN and CDR2 is SYDVKM in the germline V gene. The CDR3 consists of 18 residues. V lost 5 bases, J lost 1 base, and 15 bases stayed unmatched. Here the CDR3 DNA reads TGTGCCAGCAGTCTCCTCCCGCCGGCGGGAGCCGGCACAGATACGCAGTATTTT. Amino acids: CASSLLPPAGAGTDTQYF.

The J gene is TRBJ1-4, the V gene TRBV30; D is unresolved. CDR3 size: 12 residues. V dropped 3 bases and J dropped 8 bases, with 10 bases sitting between them. Germline values: CDR1 GTSNPN, CDR2 SVGIG (reference sequence). The CDR3 nucleotides are TGTGCCTGGAGCGATCGGGGAGAAAAACTGTTTTTT. Protein: CAWSDRGEKLFF.

The V gene is TRBV7-9, the J gene TRBJ1-1; D possibly corresponds to TRBD1 (6 bases). Trimming left V 5 bases short and J 2 bases short, with 12 bases between. Germline lookup yields CDR1 SEHNR and CDR2 FQNEAQ (reference sequence). CDR3 length: 14 amino acids. CDR3 amino acids: CASSRTGTNTEAFF. DNA of the CDR3: TGTGCCAGCAGCCGAACAGGGACCAACACTGAAGCTTTCTTT.

The CDR3 DNA follows: TGTGCCAGCAGTTGGGGGCCGGGACAGAACACTGAAGCTTTCTTT. Residues: CASSWGPGQNTEAFF. The chain recombines TRBV27 with TRBJ1-1; D might be TRBD1 (6 bases). Germline values: CDR1 MNHEY, CDR2 SMNVEV (reference sequence). The CDR3 contains 15 residues. Trimming took off 4 bases at V and 1 base at J, with 13 bases between the two ends.

V is TRBV6-4 and J is TRBJ1-6, with 8 bases aligning to TRBD1. This CDR3 is built from 15 residues. CDR1 is MRHNA and CDR2 is SNTAGT in the germline V gene. V was pared by 4 bases and J by 5 bases, with 4 bases of the junction left unmatched. The chain's CDR3 is CASSAGTGHNSPLHF. The DNA for the CDR3 is TGTGCCAGCAGTGCGGGGACAGGCCATAATTCACCCCTCCACTTT.

The chain links TRBV7-8 to TRBJ1-2; 8 bases match TRBD1. Germline loops: CDR1 SGHVS, CDR2 FQNEAQ. With 1 base clipped from V and 3 bases from J, the junction kept 4 bases outside the gene matches. This CDR3 has 15 amino acids. The CDR3 spells CASSLVRQGHYGYTF. The CDR3 DNA sequence: TGTGCCAGCAGCTTAGTGCGACAGGGGCACTATGGCTACACCTTC. The full variable domain, with the rest looked up from reference TRBV7-8 and TRBJ1-2, is GAGVSQSPRYKVAKRGQDVALRCDPISGHVSLFWYQQALGQGPEFLTYFQNEAQLDKSGLPSDRFFAERPEGSVSTLKIQRTQQEDSAVYLCASSLVRQGHYGYTFGSGTRLTVV.

V and J are TRBV30 and TRBJ2-7; 10 nucleotides match TRBD1. After removal of 3 bases from V and 4 bases from J, the junction contained 3 bases not matched to a gene. The germline CDR1 and CDR2 sequences are GTSNPN and SVGIG (reference sequence). The CDR3 runs to 13 residues. Written as DNA, the CDR3 is TGTGCCTGGAGGGGGACAGGGGTTTACGAGCAGTACTTC. Residues: CAWRGTGVYEQYF. Looking up the rest from reference TRBV30 and TRBJ2-7 gives the full variable domain: SQTIHQWPATLVQPVGSPLSLECTVEGTSNPNLYWYRQAAGRGLQLLFYSVGIGQISSEVPQNLSASRPQDRQFILSSKKLLLSDSGFYLCAWRGTGVYEQYFGPGTRLTVT.

This clone was observed a single time. CDR3 sequence: CASSSYGQGYYGYTF. CDR3 coding DNA: TGTGCCAGCAGCTCCTACGGACAGGGCTATTATGGCTACACCTTC. The rearrangement links TRBV7-2 to TRBJ1-2; 8 bases are a match to TRBD1. V trimming: 4 bases; J trimming: 5 bases; junction bases outside the gene matches: 9. CDR3 length equals 15 residues. Germline CDR1 and CDR2: SGHTA and FQGNSA. The full variable domain, rest sourced from reference TRBV7-2 and TRBJ1-2, is GAGVSQSPSNKVTEKGKDVELRCDPISGHTALYWYRQSLGQGLEFLIYFQGNSAPDKSGLPSDRFSAERTGGSVSTLTIQRTQQEDSAVYLCASSSYGQGYYGYTFGSGTRLTVV.

V and J are TRBV19 and TRBJ1-2; 11 bases map to TRBD1. The ends lost 3 bases at V and 7 bases at J; junction bases unmatched: 4. In germline, CDR1 is LNHDA, CDR2 SQIVND (reference sequence). The CDR3 covers 14 residues. Written as DNA, the CDR3 is TGTGCCAGTAGTATCGAGGGACAGGGGGGTGGCTACACCTTC. This codes for CASSIEGQGGGYTF. The variable domain in full, with the rest retrieved from reference TRBV19 and TRBJ1-2, is DGGITQSPKYLFRKEGQNVTLSCEQNLNHDAMYWYRQDPGQGLRLIYYSQIVNDFQKGDIAEGYSVSREKKESFPLTVTSAQKNPTAFYLCASSIEGQGGGYTFGSGTRLTVV.

The J gene is TRBJ1-3, the V gene TRBV10-2; D not resolved. There are 15 residues in the CDR3. The V gene lost 3 bases and the J gene lost 11 bases, with 20 bases spanning the gap. Germline CDR1 is WSHSY and CDR2 is SAAADI. The CDR3 sequence: CASSDTFSLLSPIYF. The CDR3 region has the DNA TGCGCCAGCAGTGATACTTTTAGTCTTCTCTCCCCCATATATTTT.

This clone was seen a single time. Here the CDR3 DNA reads TGCGCCAGCAGCCCAGGGGAGGGTTGGAATTCACCCCTCCACTTT. Translating it yields CASSPGEGWNSPLHF. V gene TRBV5-1 combines with J gene TRBJ1-6; the D gene is possibly TRBD1 (6 bases). The germline gives CDR1 SGHRS, CDR2 YFSETQ. The CDR3 runs to 15 residues. Trimming took off 4 bases at V and 7 bases at J, with 15 bases between the two ends.

V usage is TRBV27 and J usage is TRBJ1-5, with a tentative D call TRBD1 (5 bases). The CDR3 length is 14 residues. Trimming cost V 7 bases and J 4 bases, with 14 bases left between them. From germline, CDR1 is MNHEY and CDR2 SMNVEV (reference sequence). The CDR3 reads CASKAERGNQPQHF. CDR3 in DNA: TGTGCCAGCAAGGCGGAAAGGGGTAATCAGCCCCAGCATTTT.

This rearrangement joins TRBV27 to TRBJ2-1; D perhaps matches TRBD2 (8 bases). This CDR3 region has 19 residues. Trimming cost V 7 bases and J 0 bases, with 25 bases left between them. Germline V gives CDR1 MNHEY, CDR2 SMNVEV (reference sequence). CDR3 nucleotide sequence: TGTGCCAGCAAGAATTCCGGGACAGTGAGCGGGGGCTCCTACAATGAGCAGTTCTTC. Protein sequence: CASKNSGTVSGGSYNEQFF.

The V and J genes are TRBV11-2 and TRBJ1-4; the D is unclear. Trimming pared 4 bases from V and 10 bases from J, leaving 10 bases between. Germline V lookup: CDR1 SGHAT, CDR2 FQNNGV. The CDR3 loop spans 12 amino acids. CDR3 sequence (DNA): TGTGCCAGCAGCTCCTCCTTCGGAAAACTGTTTTTT. It encodes CASSSSFGKLFF. The full variable domain, rest sourced from reference TRBV11-2 and TRBJ1-4, is EAGVAQSPRYKIIEKRQSVAFWCNPISGHATLYWYQQILGQGPKLLIQFQNNGVVDDSQLPKDRFSAERLKGVDSTLKIQPAKLEDSAVYLCASSSSFGKLFFGSGTQLSVL.

This clone showed up just once. At one end, the junction sequence differs from germline, possibly due to a read error. The chain has TRBV7-7 and TRBJ2-7; no reliable D call. The length of the CDR3 is 13 residues. CDR1 is SSHAT and CDR2 is FNYEAQ in the germline V gene (reference sequence). This CDR3 reads CASSLGRWSEQYF. CDR3 DNA sequence: TGTGCTAGCAGCTTAGGACGGTGGAGCGAGCAGTACTTC.

A single count supports this clone. The chain combines TRBV21-1 with TRBJ2-3; the table assigns TRBD2, which was not confirmed against the DNA. TRBV21-1 is labeled a pseudogene. CDR3 length equals 18 residues. In DNA, the CDR3 is TGTGCCAGCAGCAAAGCCACGCGGGAGGGGAAGTGGGCAGATACGCAGTATTTT. It specifies CASSKATREGKWADTQYF.

The rearrangement uses TRBV25-1 and TRBJ2-2; 9 bases are a match to TRBD1. CDR1 and CDR2 (germline): MGHDK, SYGVNS. This CDR3 has 15 residues. Trimming cost V 6 bases and J 0 bases; bases outside gene matches: 2. The CDR3 reads CASRRQGANTGELFF. In DNA, the CDR3 is TGTGCCAGCAGGAGACAGGGGGCGAACACCGGGGAGCTGTTTTTT.

The chain is built from TRBV19 and TRBJ1-4, with D unresolved. CDR3 size: 15 residues. Per the germline V gene, CDR1 is LNHDA and CDR2 is SQIVND (reference sequence). The germline V and J ends were trimmed by 7 bases and 8 bases, with 20 bases remaining between them. The CDR3 spells CASNFGGGLGEKLFF. The CDR3 DNA sequence: TGTGCCAGTAACTTTGGAGGAGGGTTGGGAGAAAAACTGTTTTTT.

This clone has just a few counts. The V and J genes are TRBV27 and TRBJ2-7, with D maybe TRBD1 (6 bases). CDR1 is MNHEY, CDR2 SMNVEV, per germline (reference sequence). The CDR3 is made up of 13 amino acids. The V end was cut by 8 bases, the J end by 4 bases, with 15 bases between. For the CDR3, the DNA is TGTGCCAGCTCCTGGGGCAGGGGATACGAGCAGTACTTC. Its protein product is CASSWGRGYEQYF.

V gene TRBV5-4 combines with J gene TRBJ2-5, with 7 bases fitting TRBD1. V shed 3 bases, J shed 3 bases, and the junction held 8 bases outside the gene matches. This CDR3 is 15 amino acids long. Germline V gene lookup returns CDR1 SGHNT and CDR2 YYREEE (reference sequence). The CDR3 here is CASSSVKTGEETQYF. For the CDR3, the DNA is TGTGCCAGCAGCTCCGTAAAAACAGGGGAAGAGACCCAGTACTTC.

This chain uses TRBV27 with TRBJ1-1, with TRBD1 as a possible D gene (6 bases). CDR1 MNHEY and CDR2 SMNVEV come from the germline V gene (reference sequence). Trimming took off 6 bases at V and 7 bases at J, with 15 bases between the two ends. The CDR3 is 13 residues long. CDR3 sequence reads: CASSLGTGLEAFF. DNA of the CDR3: TGTGCCAGCAGCCTGGGCACAGGGCTTGAAGCTTTCTTT.

The rearrangement uses TRBV7-2 and TRBJ1-2, with 9 bases fitting TRBD1. The CDR3 is 14 amino acids. CDR1 SGHTA and CDR2 FQGNSA come from the germline V gene. Trimming cost V 8 bases and J 4 bases; bases outside gene matches: 8. The CDR3 spells CASLQDRGGYGYTF. Written as DNA, the CDR3 is TGTGCCAGCCTCCAGGACAGGGGCGGCTATGGCTACACCTTC.